Following are 2 T cell receptor beta chains from one sample sequenced in a study of shared clonotypes between healthy human individuals. This table comes from immunoSEQ multiplex PCR, and its TCRdb copy is limited to in-frame clones, with some not included. The sample holds roughly 1.4 million clones, about 98.5% seen once. The sequencing sample was made of naive CD4+ T cells sorted from blood. The sample's subset: CD45RA+ positively selected. Receptors were obtained from a man between 25 and 39 years old in good health.

This clone was recorded once. This sequence joins TRBV6-1 and TRBJ2-7, with D tentatively TRBD1 or TRBD2 (6 bases each). The CDR3 sequence is 14 residues long. Germline CDR1 and CDR2: MNHNS and SASEGT. Trimming pared 6 bases from V and 2 bases from J, leaving 14 bases between. The CDR3 region is CASRPGASAYEQYF. The DNA for the CDR3 is TGTGCCAGCAGACCGGGGGCCAGCGCCTACGAGCAGTACTTC.

The V and J genes are TRBV7-9 and TRBJ2-7; D gene uncertain. Germline assignment: CDR1 SEHNR and CDR2 FQNEAQ (reference sequence). This CDR3 is built from 14 residues. V lost 6 bases to trimming and J lost 4 bases, with 16 bases between them. CDR3 region: CASSPGTAFYEQYF. CDR3 nucleotide sequence: TGTGCCAGCAGTCCCGGAACAGCCTTTTACGAGCAGTACTTC.